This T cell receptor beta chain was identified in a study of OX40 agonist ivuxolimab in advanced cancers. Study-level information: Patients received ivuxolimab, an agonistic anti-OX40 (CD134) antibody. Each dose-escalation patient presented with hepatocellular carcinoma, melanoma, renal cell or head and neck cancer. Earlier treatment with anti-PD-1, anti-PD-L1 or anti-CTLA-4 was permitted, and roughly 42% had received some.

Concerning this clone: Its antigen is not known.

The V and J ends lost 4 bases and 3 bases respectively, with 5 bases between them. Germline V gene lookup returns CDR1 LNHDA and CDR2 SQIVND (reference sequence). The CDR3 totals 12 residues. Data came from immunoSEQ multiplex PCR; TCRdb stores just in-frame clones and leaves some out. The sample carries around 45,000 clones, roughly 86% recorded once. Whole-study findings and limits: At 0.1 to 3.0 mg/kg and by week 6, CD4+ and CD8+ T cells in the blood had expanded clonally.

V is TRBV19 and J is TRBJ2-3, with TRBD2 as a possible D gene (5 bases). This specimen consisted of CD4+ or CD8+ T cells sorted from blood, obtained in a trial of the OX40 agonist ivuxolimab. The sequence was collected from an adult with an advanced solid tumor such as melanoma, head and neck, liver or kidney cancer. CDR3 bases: TGTGCCAGTAGTAGGAGGACAGATACGCAGTATTTT. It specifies CASSRRTDTQYF.